This TCR beta chain was documented in a study of cytomegalovirus exposure and HLA in healthy donors (dated by TCRdb to 2017 to 2019). Study-level background: In an earlier analysis of roughly 590 of the donors, approximately 260 Gb of sequence data and 117 million unique TCR beta sequences from 180 million or so T cells were reported. An early release that covered some 630 HLA-typed donors contained approximately 300 gigabases of sequencing data and around 80 million unique TCR sequences. Among the roughly 400 genotyped donors, more than 70% belonged to the genetic ancestry cluster associated with self-reported Caucasian donors. The study aimed to test whether signatures of past pathogen exposure could be identified by cataloging public T cell receptors. The T cell repertoires of some 700 subjects were profiled by immunosequencing and related to cytomegalovirus serostatus. Along with the approximately 650-subject first cohort, a separate validation cohort of approximately 110 different subjects was used. To predict cytomegalovirus infection status, the study brought together high-throughput TCR immunosequencing, statistical association of individual TCRs with disease status, and machine learning. To study patterns of TCR occurrence, a later analysis re-analyzed previously published TCR beta repertoires from 666 donors and added high-resolution HLA genotyping. The later analysis used no new phenotypic data to find candidate immune exposures, relying instead on TCR beta sequences and their occurrence across donors. An earlier analysis of fewer than 750 of the donors used high-throughput TCR beta sequencing to judge whether each TCR beta V gene segment behaved as functional or pseudogenic. Donor age, sex, ethnicity and CMV serostatus were compiled alongside the repertoire data. A later genetic analysis used genome-wide SNP genotypes for 398 of the 666 donors, treating that subset as a discovery cohort. All discovery cohort repertoires had been generated on a single sequencing platform. HLA typing covered class I and class II loci at four-digit resolution. The number of donors typed differed by locus, with 629-630 for A, B, C, DRB1 and DQB1, over 500 for DQA1, 600 to 610 for DPA1, and some 470 for DPB1. About five DR-DQ haplotypes were handled as single units for association and clustering because linkage in the cohort was strong. On average, around 200,000 unique TCR beta nucleotide sequences were sequenced per donor among a few hundred genotyped donors of the cohort, with 15% to 20% of those sequences being non-productive. The paper as a whole reports these results and caveats: A few of the identified cytomegalovirus-associated TCR beta chains were confirmed in vitro to be specific for cytomegalovirus antigens. Over 15 rarely observed V segments, including chromosome 9 orphons, were excluded from the earlier analysis of about 500 of the donors because counts were too low. In a later analysis, about 16,000 TCR beta sequences were associated with specific HLA alleles at a false discovery rate of 0.05. Cytomegalovirus status was reported to be diagnosed by the classifier with high specificity and sensitivity in both the original and validation cohorts. Most TCR sequences were observed very rarely across donors, whereas some public TCRs were present in many individuals. A further reported finding was that TCR beta sequences accurately predicted the HLA-A and HLA-B alleles for most subjects in the first cohort. An association between a missense DCLRE1C variant and V-gene and J-gene trimming of TCR beta chains was found in a later genetic analysis and replicated in an independent cohort. In this cohort, only TCR beta chains were sequenced, and detectable features were limited by the absence of alpha or paired-chain data. According to the authors, the approach could potentially be generalized to other disease states and immunological phenotypes. Some IMGT-functional V segments, including TRBV6-2 and TRBV6-3, could not be distinguished by the 87-base-pair reads and were therefore excluded. Linkage disequilibrium might explain the correlated functional status among segregating V segments, but an unknown experimental factor could not be ruled out. A group of highly shared sequence variants was considered likely to be a technical artifact of the sequencing pipeline. In the study, 150 to 200 TCR beta chains were listed as associated with cytomegalovirus. Several of the top co-occurrence clusters appeared to be linked to parvovirus B19, influenza, CMV and Epstein-Barr virus, according to a later analysis. The only immune exposure information available for the cohort was CMV serostatus. Assigning TCR associations to individual alleles was difficult when HLA alleles, especially DR and DQ, strongly co-occurred. An earlier analysis of some 590 of the donors showed that most TCR beta V segments appeared in productive rearrangements either about 87% or about 30% of the time, which broadly matched IMGT annotations. According to a later analysis, most CMV-associated TCR beta chains appeared to be HLA-restricted, and the HLA associations seemed to be driven largely by CMV exposure. Compared with equally common non-associated chains, HLA-associated TCR beta chains in a later analysis were more clonally expanded and had lower generation probabilities. Presence/absence analyses assumed roughly uniform sequencing depth across donors, an assumption that may not hold. Because some donors lacked HLA typing at each locus, the association tests relied only on the typed subset. In a later genetic analysis, fewer N-insertions in productive TCRs were reported among donors in an Asian-associated ancestry cluster than the approximately 670-donor mean. In a later analysis, TCR association rates were found to vary across HLA loci, with the most associated TCRs seen for DRB1 alleles and the fewest for HLA-C alleles.

The cohort comprised approximately 700 healthy bone marrow donors. At the time of sampling, every cohort member was nominally healthy, though immune exposures that went unrecorded were likely present. The donor was CMV seronegative and was included in the group of under 450 seronegative cohort members. Every donor gave a peripheral blood sample, and the peripheral blood mononuclear cells from that sample were used for TCR beta sequencing. The Qiagen DNeasy Blood Extraction Kit was used to extract genomic DNA from the blood cell samples. The library relied on the immunoSEQ multiplex PCR assay. A mixture of 60 forward primers for TCR Vbeta segments and 13 reverse primers for TCR Jbeta segments was used in the multiplex PCR. Amplification of the CDR3 region of rearranged TCR beta genes was performed with a multiplex PCR assay on genomic DNA. The amplified TCR beta libraries were sequenced on the Illumina HiSeq System as 87-base-pair reads. The authors' analysis ran thus. In a later analysis, around 80 million unique TCR beta chains were counted across the approximately 670 repertoires, and some 10 million of these chains were shared by at least two donors. Raw reads were error-corrected and collapsed into unique sequences by a nearest-neighbor algorithm in which closely related sequences were merged to remove PCR and sequencing errors. V, D and J gene segments were assigned by aligning CDR3 sequences to IMGT reference sequences. For a sequence to be retained, at least a six-nucleotide match to both a V gene segment and a J gene segment was required. A rearrangement counted as productive if the CDR3 had no stop codons and remained in frame with V and J, and every other rearrangement counted as non-productive. CDR3 was defined according to IMGT convention as the region running from the second conserved V-encoded cysteine to the conserved J-encoded phenylalanine. In an earlier analysis of around 640 of the donors, sequences lacking an unambiguous match to a single V gene segment were excluded. In an earlier analysis of some 590 of the donors, a V segment was called functional when productive rearrangements were above 56.7%, and segregating when the standard deviation between donors exceeded 5%. A statistical classification framework was built for diagnosing cytomegalovirus status from the catalog of TCR beta chain sequences. In a later analysis, V and J genes were assigned by comparing TCR nucleotide sequences against IMGT/GENE-DB human TR gene sequences. Using the TCRdist pipeline, a later analysis assigned CDR3 sequences along with most-parsimonious VDJ recombination scenarios. In a later analysis, each TCR beta chain was defined by its CDR3 amino acid sequence together with its V-gene family, and reads without a unique V-gene family were excluded. To address suspected cross-contamination and a sequencing artifact, a later analysis removed roughly 640 highly shared, low-generation-probability nucleotide sequences. For each public chain, a later analysis derived a clonal expansion index from normalized ranks of inferred template counts within each repertoire. In a later analysis, generation probabilities were computed using a VDJ recombination model fitted to out-of-frame rearrangements, and the results were checked against IGoR. A later analysis scored TCR-TCR, TCR-HLA and TCR-CMV co-occurrence with hypergeometric tests, applying a repertoire-size bias correction to TCR pairs. In a later analysis, false discovery rates were estimated by permuting HLA or CMV assignments 20 times. In a later analysis, co-occurring TCRs were grouped using DBSCAN, and TCRdist sequence similarity was added for clustering within HLA-allele-positive subsets. For co-occurrence clustering, repertoires with fewer than 30,000 or more than 120,000 public chains were excluded, along with about five repertoires with anomalous nucleotide sharing. TCRdb provides this immuneACCESS table in a form limited to in-frame rearrangements. Some clones are lacking; in checked studies, under half of them reflect an unresolved V gene, and why the rest are absent is not known. From that table come the V and J calls and clone size; the DNA was used to work out D and trimming. This sample is represented by roughly 200,000 clones; about 80% of them were singletons. The ten top clones hold less than 0.65% of the sample.

The germline V gene provides CDR1 MDHEN and CDR2 SYDVKM. V loses 3 bases at its end and J loses 0 bases; junction bases beyond the gene matches: 13. CDR3 length: 19 amino acids, cysteine to phenylalanine. CDR3 DNA only is kept here, 57 bases in frame from base 1. Note on this clone: Which antigen it targets is not known. Nothing much larger sits one base from this clone, and base qualities are not available.

This chain is built from TRBV28 and TRBJ1-3, with 8 bases in between that match TRBD1. The origin of this receptor is a woman aged 45-65 years in good health and CMV-seronegative. Sequences were obtained from PBMCs. The DNA sequence is given as TGTGCCAGCAGTTTCTCCCTCGGGGACAGGTCGACCTCTGGAAACACCATATATTTT. This is translated as CASSFSLGDRSTSGNTIYF.